Following are 28 T cell receptor beta chains from one sample sequenced in a study of cytomegalovirus exposure and HLA in healthy donors. It was with 60 Vbeta and 13 Jbeta primers that the PCR ran. Using immunoSEQ multiplex PCR, the repertoire was profiled, and TCRdb retains in-frame clones only, with some absent. Among some 130,000 clones listed, around 78% were seen once. Sequencing input: PBMCs. The receptors stem from a female donor in good health and CMV-seropositive.

V and J are TRBV7-9 and TRBJ1-1, with a weak D call TRBD1 (5 bases). The germline V gene encodes CDR1 SEHNR and CDR2 FQNEAQ (reference sequence). CDR3 size: 14 residues. V shed 1 base and J shed 6 bases, with 12 bases lying between them. The CDR3 DNA sequence: TGTGCCAGCAGCTTAGGCGGACGGGGGGCTGAAGCTTTCTTT. It translates to CASSLGGRGAEAFF.

This CDR3 is CASSPSQLNTEAFF. The CDR3 nucleotides read TGTGCCAGCAGCCCTTCTCAGTTGAACACTGAAGCTTTCTTT. V usage is TRBV7-3 and J usage is TRBJ1-1, with no clear D. The V end lost 5 bases, the J end lost 0 bases, and 10 bases lay between the germline ends. CDR1 and CDR2 from the germline V gene are SGHTA and FQGTGA. This CDR3 is 14 amino acids long.

The rearrangement uses TRBV30 and TRBJ2-3; TRBD1 matches 8 bases. V lost 2 bases and J lost 5; bases outside the gene matches: 6. This CDR3 comprises 14 residues. The germline CDR1 and CDR2 sequences are GTSNPN and SVGIG (reference sequence). The CDR3 loop reads CAWSIQGAVDTQYF. In DNA, the CDR3 is TGTGCCTGGAGTATCCAGGGGGCCGTAGATACGCAGTATTTT.

The rearrangement links TRBV12-5 to TRBJ2-5, with TRBD2 matching over 8 bases. The CDR3 spans 15 residues. Germline CDR1 LGHNT, CDR2 FRNRAP. V was clipped by 5 bases and J by 5 bases; unmatched bases: 10. CDR3 in DNA: TGTGCTAGTGGTCCACTAGCGGCCTCAACGGAGACCCAGTACTTC. It yields the protein CASGPLAASTETQYF.

In DNA form, the CDR3 reads TGTGCCAGCCTCCCTGGTGGGACAGGGCGAAAGGGCAATCAGCCCCAGCATTTT. Translated: CASLPGGTGRKGNQPQHF. The J gene is TRBJ1-5, the V gene TRBV28, with 9 bases aligning to TRBD1. CDR1 is MDHEN, CDR2 SYDVKM, per germline. J was trimmed by 2 bases and V by 8 bases; bases with no gene match: 16. This CDR3 contains 18 residues. Variable domain in full (rest from reference TRBV28 and TRBJ1-5): DVKVTQSSRYLVKRTGEKVFLECVQDMDHENMFWYRQDPGLGLRLIYFSYDVKMKEKGDIPEGYSVSREKKERFSLILESASTNQTSMYLCASLPGGTGRKGNQPQHFGDGTRLSIL.

This clone was recorded a few times. CDR3 sequence reads: CASSSRDRGDTEAFF. For the CDR3, the DNA is TGTGCCAGCAGCAGCCGGGACAGGGGGGACACTGAAGCTTTCTTT. The chain couples TRBV7-3 to TRBJ1-1, with 11 bases fitting TRBD1. V shed 5 bases and J 3 bases; nucleotides not matched to a gene: 5. The V gene's germline CDR1 is SGHTA and CDR2 FQGTGA. The CDR3 totals 15 residues.

This sequence joins TRBV2 and TRBJ2-1; possibly TRBD1 for D (6 bases). The V and J ends lost 0 bases and 6 bases respectively, with 6 bases between them. CDR1 SNHLY and CDR2 FYNNEI come from the germline V gene. The CDR3 spans 13 residues. The CDR3 nucleotides read TGTGCCAGCAGTGAAGCCAGGGGCAATGAGCAGTTCTTC. Protein product: CASSEARGNEQFF.

The chain couples TRBV7-2 to TRBJ2-7; 8 bases map to TRBD2. Germline loops: CDR1 SGHTA, CDR2 FQGNSA. The junction had 10 bases not matched to a gene; V was cut back by 1 base and J by 5 bases. CDR3 length: 16 amino acids. CDR3 amino acids: CASSLGSGGLIHEQYF. In DNA form, the CDR3 reads TGTGCCAGCAGCTTAGGAAGCGGGGGTTTGATCCACGAGCAGTACTTC.

There are a few counts of this clone. This rearrangement joins TRBV21-1 to TRBJ1-3; the D call of TRBD1 is as the table states it, not checked on the DNA. TRBV21-1 is flagged as a pseudogene. The CDR3 length is 23 residues. The CDR3 DNA follows: TGTGCCAGCAGCAAACGTATTATAAAGGGGGCGAGTTACAGGGGGGAGGTTCCAAACACCATATATTTT. It specifies CASSKRIIKGASYRGEVPNTIYF.

The V gene is TRBV27, the J gene TRBJ1-2; 9 positions agree with TRBD1. The CDR3 covers 14 residues. V shed 5 bases and J 4 bases; nucleotides not matched to a gene: 5. The germline V gene has CDR1 MNHEY and CDR2 SMNVEV (reference sequence). DNA for the CDR3: TGTGCCAGCAGTCGGGGACAGGGAATCTATGGCTACACCTTC. Translating gives CASSRGQGIYGYTF.

The rearrangement uses TRBV6-8 and TRBJ2-7; 9 bases line up with TRBD2. From germline, CDR1 is MNHGY and CDR2 SAAAGT. The CDR3 spans 15 residues. Trimming at V came to 6 bases and at J to 5 bases, leaving 11 bases not matched to a gene. The CDR3 sequence: CASRGAGGPFNEQYF. CDR3 bases: TGTGCCAGCAGGGGGGCGGGGGGGCCTTTTAACGAGCAGTACTTC.

CDR3 nucleotide sequence: TGTGCCAGCAGCTTACGGCTAGACCAAGAGACCCAGTACTTC. Translating it yields CASSLRLDQETQYF. The chain has TRBV7-9 and TRBJ2-5; D is undetermined. The CDR3 consists of 14 residues. Trimming left V 2 bases short and J 0 bases short, with 7 bases between. Germline V gene data show CDR1 as SEHNR and CDR2 as FQNEAQ (reference sequence). Drawing the rest from reference TRBV7-9 and TRBJ2-5, the complete variable domain is DTGVSQNPRHKITKRGQNVTFRCDPISEHNRLYWYRQTLGQGPEFLTYFQNEAQLEKSRLLSDRFSAERPKGSFSTLEIQRTEQGDSAMYLCASSLRLDQETQYFGPGTRLLVL.

Only a few counts were recorded for this clone. The CDR3 sequence: CSARVRVEAFF. DNA for the CDR3: TGCAGTGCTAGAGTCAGGGTTGAAGCTTTCTTT. The chain recombines TRBV20-1 with TRBJ1-1; possibly TRBD1 for D (5 bases). Trimming shortened V by 1 base and J by 7 bases, and 7 bases separated the two germline ends. The CDR3 length is 11 residues. Germline V gives CDR1 DFQATT, CDR2 SNEGSKA (reference sequence).

The chain is built from TRBV7-2 and TRBJ2-7; a weak D match, TRBD1 (5 bases). The CDR3 covers 16 residues. In germline, CDR1 is SGHTA, CDR2 FQGNSA. The V end was cut by 0 bases, the J end by 4 bases, with 16 bases between. The CDR3 region has the DNA TGTGCCAGCAGCTTAGCCTCCTCTAGGGGAATGTACGAGCAGTACTTC. Translation: CASSLASSRGMYEQYF.

The V call is TRBV2, the J call TRBJ2-7; TRBD2 matches 11 bases. Germline V gives CDR1 SNHLY, CDR2 FYNNEI. The CDR3 totals 15 residues. V shed 4 bases and J 0 bases; nucleotides not matched to a gene: 2. CDR3 coding DNA: TGTGCCAGCAGTGCGACTAGCGGGGACTCCTACGAGCAGTACTTC. It codes for CASSATSGDSYEQYF.

This chain links TRBV6-6 with TRBJ2-7, with TRBD1 matching over 9 bases. CDR1 is MNHNY and CDR2 is SVGAGI in the germline V gene (reference sequence). Trimming took 0 bases from V and 5 from J; bases not matched to a gene: 5. The CDR3 totals 15 residues. This CDR3 reads CASSYSGQGLDEQYF. The CDR3 bases are TGTGCCAGCAGTTACTCTGGACAGGGGTTGGACGAGCAGTACTTC.

This clone was seen a handful of times. The V gene is TRBV5-1, the J gene TRBJ2-2; TRBD2 aligns across 12 bases. After removal of 3 bases from V and 2 bases from J, the junction contained 2 bases not matched to a gene. Germline V gene data show CDR1 as SGHRS and CDR2 as YFSETQ. The CDR3 has 16 residues. The CDR3 sequence: CASSSSGGANTGELFF. In nucleotides, the CDR3 is TGCGCCAGCAGCTCTAGCGGGGGGGCCAACACCGGGGAGCTGTTTTTT.

This clone was recorded only once. This chain joins TRBV2 and TRBJ1-4; 7 bases are a match to TRBD1. The CDR3 has 13 amino acids. With V trimmed by 7 bases and J by 8 bases, 7 bases remained unmatched. In germline, CDR1 is SNHLY, CDR2 FYNNEI. The CDR3 nucleotides are TGTGCCAGCACCCTGGGGACAGACGAAAAACTGTTTTTT. Protein product: CASTLGTDEKLFF. The full variable domain, in which reference TRBV2 and TRBJ1-4 provide the parts outside the CDR3, is EPEVTQTPSHQVTQMGQEVILRCVPISNHLYFYWYRQILGQKVEFLVSFYNNEISEKSEIFDDQFSVERPDGSNFTLKIRSTKLEDSAMYFCASTLGTDEKLFFGSGTQLSVL.

The chain has TRBV11-2 and TRBJ1-4; no definite D call. CDR1 and CDR2 (germline): SGHAT, FQNNGV. CDR3 length: 11 amino acids. The V end lost 5 bases, the J end lost 5 bases, and 3 bases lay between the germline ends. CDR3 in amino acids: CASSQNEKLFF. For the CDR3, the DNA is TGTGCCAGCAGCCAGAATGAAAAACTGTTTTTT. The variable domain in full, completed from reference TRBV11-2 and TRBJ1-4, reads EAGVAQSPRYKIIEKRQSVAFWCNPISGHATLYWYQQILGQGPKLLIQFQNNGVVDDSQLPKDRFSAERLKGVDSTLKIQPAKLEDSAVYLCASSQNEKLFFGSGTQLSVL.

The chain employs TRBV13 and TRBJ2-5; tentative D call: TRBD2 (6 bases). The CDR3 spans 14 residues. Per germline, CDR1 PRHDT and CDR2 FYEKMQ (reference sequence). V shed 4 bases and J shed 5 bases, with 14 bases lying between them. CDR3 DNA: TGTGCCAGCAGCTCCGTCGGGAGACGGGAGACCCAGTACTTC. Encoded protein: CASSSVGRRETQYF.

V usage is TRBV28 and J usage is TRBJ2-5; perhaps TRBD2 as D (5 bases). The better agreement between TRBJ2-7 and the DNA end casts doubt on the J call. The CDR3 covers 14 residues. CDR1 is MDHEN and CDR2 is SYDVKM in the germline V gene. CDR3 DNA sequence: TGTGCCAGCAACCACCCCGGGGTGACCTACGAGCAGTACTTC. Translating it yields CASNHPGVTYEQYF.

The chain carries TRBV19 and TRBJ1-2; TRBD1 matches 8 bases. Trimming cost V 5 bases and J 0 bases; bases outside gene matches: 11. The CDR3 sequence is 17 residues long. Germline-derived CDR1 and CDR2 are LNHDA and SQIVND (reference sequence). The chain's CDR3 is CASSLTPGQAANYGYTF. The CDR3 DNA is TGTGCCAGTAGTTTAACGCCGGGACAGGCAGCTAACTATGGCTACACCTTC.

This sequence joins TRBV10-1 and TRBJ2-2, with 9 bases identical to TRBD1. CDR3 length equals 13 residues. The trim removed 7 bases at V and 6 bases at J, leaving 3 bases unmatched. From germline, CDR1 is WNHNN and CDR2 SYGVQD (reference sequence). The CDR3 region has the DNA TGCGCCAGCATGGGACAGGGCCCCGGGGAGCTGTTTTTT. Translated, it gives CASMGQGPGELFF.

The chain recombines TRBV4-1 with TRBJ1-5; D not certain. The CDR3 covers 14 residues. The V gene lost 1 base and the J gene lost 7 bases, with 11 bases spanning the gap. CDR1 MGHRA and CDR2 YSYEKL come from the germline V gene. CDR3 amino acids: CASSQGSIRQPQHF. The CDR3 bases are TGCGCCAGCAGCCAAGGATCGATCAGACAGCCCCAGCATTTT.

The chain joins TRBV14 to TRBJ2-1; 10 bases agree with TRBD2. Germline values: CDR1 SGHDN, CDR2 FVKESK. V lost 0 bases, J lost 7 bases, and 3 bases stayed unmatched. This CDR3 comprises 15 residues. The CDR3 here is CASSQELAGRNEQFF. DNA for the CDR3: TGTGCCAGCAGCCAAGAACTAGCGGGGAGGAATGAGCAGTTCTTC.

This clone was detected only a few times. V is TRBV6-5 and J is TRBJ1-1, with 7 bases identical to TRBD1. There are 16 residues in the CDR3. CDR1 is MNHEY, CDR2 SVGAGI, per germline. Trimming took 0 bases from V and 0 from J; bases not matched to a gene: 4. The CDR3: CASSYSITGVNTEAFF. CDR3 in DNA: TGTGCCAGCAGTTACTCGATTACAGGGGTGAACACTGAAGCTTTCTTT.

This clone came up once. The chain couples TRBV11-3 to TRBJ1-1; 8 bases line up with TRBD1. The J segment lost 7 bases and the V segment lost 1 base, leaving 2 bases of the junction unmatched. The CDR3 runs 13 residues. Germline assignment: CDR1 SGHNT and CDR2 YENEEA. CDR3 amino acids: CASSLGGTGEAFF. The DNA of the CDR3 is TGTGCCAGCAGCTTAGGGGGGACAGGTGAAGCTTTCTTT. Together with reference TRBV11-3 and TRBJ1-1, the CDR3 gives the full variable domain: EAGVVQSPRYKIIEKKQPVAFWCNPISGHNTLYWYLQNLGQGPELLIRYENEEAVDDSQLPKDRFSAERLKGVDSTLKIQPAELGDSAVYLCASSLGGTGEAFFGQGTRLTVV.

This clone was detected only a few times. The rearrangement links TRBV4-1 to TRBJ1-1, with 10 bases matching TRBD1. Germline-derived CDR1 and CDR2 are MGHRA and YSYEKL. CDR3 length equals 17 residues. Losses at the gene ends were 2 bases for V and 4 bases for J; bases not matched to a gene: 10. CDR3 protein: CASSQSGTGEKGTEAFF. CDR3 nucleotide sequence: TGCGCCAGCAGCCAATCCGGGACAGGGGAGAAGGGCACTGAAGCTTTCTTT.